This T cell receptor beta chain emerged from a study of T cell responses to AZD1222 COVID-19 vaccine. Study conclusions and caveats: Unmutated variant regions reportedly attract nearly half of all spike-specific TCRs. Along spike, vaccine-associated CD4 TCRs were found throughout, with dominance at 160-218 and 743-854. The sample set comprised mostly white British donors with more females, and clonal diversity was possibly underestimated.

Here immunoSEQ multiplex PCR was the method, and the copy in TCRdb shows in-frame clones only, minus some. The sample lists nearly 110,000 clones; about 93% were seen once. With regard to this clone: The antigen is not known.

The source material was peripheral blood, sampled 28 days after the second AZD1222 dose. The TCR originated in an adult who received the AZD1222 COVID-19 vaccine.

The DNA of the CDR3 is TGTGCCAGCATCGCAGGGAAGACCAATGAAAAACTGTTTTTT. It encodes CASIAGKTNEKLFF. V gene TRBV6-5 combines with J gene TRBJ1-4; D is perhaps TRBD1 (5 bases). CDR3 length: 14 residues. Germline CDR1 and CDR2: MNHEY and SVGAGI. Trimming stripped 7 bases from V and 5 bases from J, with 14 bases between.